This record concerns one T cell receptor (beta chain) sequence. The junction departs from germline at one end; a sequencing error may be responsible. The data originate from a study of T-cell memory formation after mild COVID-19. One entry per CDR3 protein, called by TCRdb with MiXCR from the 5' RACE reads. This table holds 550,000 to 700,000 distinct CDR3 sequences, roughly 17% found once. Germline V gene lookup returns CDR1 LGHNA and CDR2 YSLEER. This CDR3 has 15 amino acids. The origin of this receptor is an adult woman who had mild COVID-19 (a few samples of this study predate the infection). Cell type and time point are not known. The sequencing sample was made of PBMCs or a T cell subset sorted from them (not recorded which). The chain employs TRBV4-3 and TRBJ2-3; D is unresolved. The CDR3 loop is CSSSQDPEWRYTQYF. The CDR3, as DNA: TGCTCCAGCAGCCAAGACCCGGAGTGGCGGTATACGCAGTATTTT.